Shown below are 5 T cell receptor beta chains from a single sample sequenced in a study of blood T cell repertoires in COVID-19. Only in-frame clones appear in the TCRdb table, and some are missing; sequencing was by immunoSEQ multiplex PCR. The table shows roughly 50,000 clones, with around nine tenths occurring only once. Sequences were obtained from peripheral blood. These receptors originate from an elderly man with acute or convalescent COVID-19.

This rearrangement joins TRBV10-3 to TRBJ1-1; TRBD1 matches 9 bases. Per the germline V gene, CDR1 is ENHRY and CDR2 is SYGVKD. The ends lost 6 bases at V and 1 base at J; junction bases unmatched: 6. CDR3 length: 15 residues. The CDR3 sequence: CAIRGGTGRNTEAFF. In DNA, the CDR3 is TGTGCCATCAGGGGGGGGACAGGGAGGAACACTGAAGCTTTCTTT.

This sequence joins TRBV6-5 and TRBJ1-2, with 11 bases aligning to TRBD1. The V gene's germline CDR1 is MNHEY and CDR2 SVGAGI. V was pared by 10 bases and J by 7 bases, with 2 bases of the junction left unmatched. CDR3 length equals 11 residues. This CDR3 is CATGQGAGYTF. The CDR3 nucleotides read TGTGCCACCGGACAGGGGGCTGGCTACACCTTC.

This chain links TRBV5-1 with TRBJ2-3; perhaps TRBD1 as D (6 bases). Germline CDR1 SGHRS, CDR2 YFSETQ. The CDR3 is 18 amino acids. V lost 3 bases and J lost 1, with 21 bases in between. In DNA form, the CDR3 reads TGCGCCAGCAGCTCTGGATTTCACAGGGCGAAGGGCACAGATACGCAGTATTTT. Translation gives CASSSGFHRAKGTDTQYF. Looking up the rest from reference TRBV5-1 and TRBJ2-3 gives the full variable domain: KAGVTQTPRYLIKTRGQQVTLSCSPISGHRSVSWYQQTPGQGLQFLFEYFSETQRNKGNFPGRFSGRQFSNSRSEMNVSTLELGDSALYLCASSSGFHRAKGTDTQYFGPGTRLTVL.

V gene TRBV28 combines with J gene TRBJ1-3, with unresolved D. V was clipped by 2 bases and J by 0 bases, with 5 bases between them. Germline CDR1 MDHEN, CDR2 SYDVKM. The CDR3 length is 14 residues. CDR3 region: CASSLPSSGNTIYF. In DNA form, the CDR3 reads TGTGCCAGCAGTTTACCTAGCTCTGGAAACACCATATATTTT.

This CDR3 is CASSEGSNYGYTF. In nucleotides, the CDR3 is TGTGCCAGCAGCGAGGGATCGAACTATGGCTACACCTTC. This chain joins TRBV2 and TRBJ1-2, with D hard to call. V was clipped by 6 bases and J by 2 bases, with 10 bases between them. Looked up from germline, CDR1 is SNHLY and CDR2 is FYNNEI. The CDR3 is made up of 13 amino acids.